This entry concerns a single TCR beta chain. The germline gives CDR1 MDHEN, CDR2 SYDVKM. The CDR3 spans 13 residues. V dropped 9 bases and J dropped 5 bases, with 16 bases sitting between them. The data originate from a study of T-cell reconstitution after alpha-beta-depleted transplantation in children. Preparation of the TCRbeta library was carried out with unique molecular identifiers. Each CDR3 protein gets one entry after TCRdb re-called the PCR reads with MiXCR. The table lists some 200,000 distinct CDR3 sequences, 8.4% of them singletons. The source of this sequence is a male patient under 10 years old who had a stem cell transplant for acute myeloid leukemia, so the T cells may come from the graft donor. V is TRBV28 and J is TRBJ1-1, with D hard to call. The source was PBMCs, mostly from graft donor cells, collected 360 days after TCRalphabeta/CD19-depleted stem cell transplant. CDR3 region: CASLGGQRTEAFF. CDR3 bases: TGTGCCAGTTTAGGTGGGCAAAGGACTGAAGCTTTCTTT. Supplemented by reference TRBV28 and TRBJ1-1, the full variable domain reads DVKVTQSSRYLVKRTGEKVFLECVQDMDHENMFWYRQDPGLGLRLIYFSYDVKMKEKGDIPEGYSVSREKKERFSLILESASTNQTSMYLCASLGGQRTEAFFGQGTRLTVV.